This TCR beta chain derives from a study of blood T cells in healthy people across ages. A second PCR, run for about 6 to 11 cycles, used a sample-barcoded 5' primer plus a J-beta primer mix. TCRdb re-called the 5' RACE reads through MiXCR, storing one row per CDR3 protein. The sample contains about 1.6 million distinct CDR3 sequences, 30% to 35% of which appear only once. Study conclusions and caveats: Observed TCR beta diversity per million T cells went down as age went up. This fall followed a roughly linear course with age.

This clonotype was observed a few times. Antigen specificity is unknown. The receptor was derived from a woman in her thirties in good health. What was sequenced was blood.

CDR3 in amino acids: CASSHTHNEQFF. The CDR3 DNA reads as TGTGCCAGCAGCCACACTCACAATGAGCAGTTCTTC. The chain combines TRBV11-2 with TRBJ2-1, with D hard to call. Germline CDR1 reads SGHAT; CDR2 reads FQNNGV. The germline V and J ends were trimmed by 5 bases and 5 bases, with 7 bases remaining between them. The CDR3 has 12 amino acids.